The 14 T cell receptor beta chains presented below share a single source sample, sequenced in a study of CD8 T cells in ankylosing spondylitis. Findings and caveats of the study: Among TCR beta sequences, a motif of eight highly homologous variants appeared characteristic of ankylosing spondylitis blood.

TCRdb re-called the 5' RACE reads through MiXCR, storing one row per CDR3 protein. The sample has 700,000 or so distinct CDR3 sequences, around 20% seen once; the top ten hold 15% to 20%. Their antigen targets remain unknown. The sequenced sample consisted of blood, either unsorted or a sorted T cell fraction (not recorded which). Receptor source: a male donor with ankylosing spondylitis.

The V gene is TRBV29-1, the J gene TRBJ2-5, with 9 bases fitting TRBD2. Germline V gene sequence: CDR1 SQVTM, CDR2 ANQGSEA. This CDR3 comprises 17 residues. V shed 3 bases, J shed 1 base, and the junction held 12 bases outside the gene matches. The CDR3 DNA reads TGCAGCGTTGAGACTTTTTCCAGCGGGAGGATCCAAGAGACCCAGTACTTC. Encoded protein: CSVETFSSGRIQETQYF.

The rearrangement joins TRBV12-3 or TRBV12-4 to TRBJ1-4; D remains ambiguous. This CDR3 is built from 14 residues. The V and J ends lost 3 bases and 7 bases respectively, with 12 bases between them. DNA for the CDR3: TGTGCCAGCAGTTTTTCGGGCACCGCTGAAAAACTGTTTTTT. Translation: CASSFSGTAEKLFF.

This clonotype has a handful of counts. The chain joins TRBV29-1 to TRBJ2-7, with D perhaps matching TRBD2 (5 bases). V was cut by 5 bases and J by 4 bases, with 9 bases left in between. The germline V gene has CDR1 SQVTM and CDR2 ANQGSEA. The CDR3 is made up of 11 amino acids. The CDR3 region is CSVWETYEQYF. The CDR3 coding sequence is TGCAGCGTTTGGGAGACATACGAGCAGTACTTC.

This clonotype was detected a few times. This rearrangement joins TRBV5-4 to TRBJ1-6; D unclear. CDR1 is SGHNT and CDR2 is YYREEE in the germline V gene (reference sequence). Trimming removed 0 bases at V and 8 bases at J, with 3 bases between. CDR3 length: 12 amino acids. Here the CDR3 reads CASSLDYSPLHF. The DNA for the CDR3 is TGTGCCAGCAGCTTGGACTATTCACCCCTCCACTTT.

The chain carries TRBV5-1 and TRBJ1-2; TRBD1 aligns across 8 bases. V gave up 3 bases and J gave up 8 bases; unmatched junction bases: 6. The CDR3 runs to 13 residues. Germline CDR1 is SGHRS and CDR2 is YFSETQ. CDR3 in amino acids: CASSSTGDGGYTF. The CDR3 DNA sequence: TGCGCCAGCAGCTCGACAGGGGATGGAGGCTACACCTTC.

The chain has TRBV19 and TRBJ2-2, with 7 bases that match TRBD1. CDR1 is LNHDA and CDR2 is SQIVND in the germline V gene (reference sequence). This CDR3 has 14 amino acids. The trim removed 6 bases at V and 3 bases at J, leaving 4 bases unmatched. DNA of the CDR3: TGTGCCAGTAGGCTGGGACAGTACACCGGGGAGCTGTTTTTT. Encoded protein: CASRLGQYTGELFF.

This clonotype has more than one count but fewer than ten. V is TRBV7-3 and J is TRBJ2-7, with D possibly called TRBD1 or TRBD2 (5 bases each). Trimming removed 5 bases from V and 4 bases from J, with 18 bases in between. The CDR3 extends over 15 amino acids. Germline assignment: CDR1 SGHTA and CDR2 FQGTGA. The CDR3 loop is CASSPGEGREYEQYF. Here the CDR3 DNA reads TGTGCCAGCAGCCCTGGCGAGGGGAGAGAATACGAGCAGTACTTC.

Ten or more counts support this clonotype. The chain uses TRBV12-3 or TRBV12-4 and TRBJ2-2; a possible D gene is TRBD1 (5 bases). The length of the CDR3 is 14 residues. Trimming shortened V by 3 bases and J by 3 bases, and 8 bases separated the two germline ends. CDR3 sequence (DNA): TGTGCCAGCAGTTTCGTGACAGACACCGGGGAGCTGTTTTTT. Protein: CASSFVTDTGELFF.

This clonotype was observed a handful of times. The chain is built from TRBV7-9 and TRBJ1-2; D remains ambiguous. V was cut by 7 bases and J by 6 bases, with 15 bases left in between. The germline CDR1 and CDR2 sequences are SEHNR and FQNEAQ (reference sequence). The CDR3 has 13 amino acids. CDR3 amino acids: CASTPGQLDGYTF. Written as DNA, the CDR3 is TGTGCCAGCACCCCCGGCCAGCTTGATGGCTACACCTTC.

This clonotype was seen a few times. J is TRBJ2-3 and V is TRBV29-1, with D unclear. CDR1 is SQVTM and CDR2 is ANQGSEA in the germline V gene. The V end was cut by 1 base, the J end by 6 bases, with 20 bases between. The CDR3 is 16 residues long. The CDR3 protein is CSVEGDRESPHDTQYF. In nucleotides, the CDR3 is TGCAGCGTTGAAGGAGATAGGGAATCTCCCCACGATACGCAGTATTTT.

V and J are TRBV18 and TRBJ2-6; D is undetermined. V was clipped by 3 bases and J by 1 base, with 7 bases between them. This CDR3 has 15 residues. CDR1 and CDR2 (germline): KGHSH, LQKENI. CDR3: CASSPSLSGANVLTF. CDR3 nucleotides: TGTGCCAGCTCACCGAGCCTTTCTGGGGCCAACGTCCTGACTTTC.

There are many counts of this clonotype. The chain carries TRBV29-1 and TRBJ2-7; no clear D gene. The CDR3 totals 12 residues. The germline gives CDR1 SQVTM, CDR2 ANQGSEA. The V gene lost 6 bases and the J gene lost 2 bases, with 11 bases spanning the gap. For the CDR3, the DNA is TGCAGCGTAGCCGGATCAACCTACGAGCAGTACTTC. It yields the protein CSVAGSTYEQYF.

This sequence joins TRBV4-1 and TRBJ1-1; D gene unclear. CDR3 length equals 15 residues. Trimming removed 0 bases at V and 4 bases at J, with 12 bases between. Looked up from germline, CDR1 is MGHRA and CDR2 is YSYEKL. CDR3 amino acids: CASSQDRTLLTEAFF. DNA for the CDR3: TGCGCCAGCAGCCAAGATCGAACTCTACTCACTGAAGCTTTCTTT.

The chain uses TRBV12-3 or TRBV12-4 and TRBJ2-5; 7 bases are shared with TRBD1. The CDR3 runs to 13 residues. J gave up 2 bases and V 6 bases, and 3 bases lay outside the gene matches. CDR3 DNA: TGTGCCAGCAGATGGACAGGTCAAGAGACCCAGTACTTC. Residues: CASRWTGQETQYF.